This is a list of T cell receptor beta chains from one sample in a study of glioma-infiltrating T cells after dendritic cell vaccination. Only in-frame clones appear in the TCRdb table, and some are missing; sequencing was by immunoSEQ multiplex PCR. The profile shows tens of thousands of clones, approximately 86% of them singletons. This sample comprised blood, obtained after dendritic cell vaccination. The source is a human donor with glioblastoma. CDR3s include the opening cysteine and the closing phenylalanine or tryptophan. The D gene is left open where the match is weak. Clone size, where shown, is once, few, many, or a class for clones that have expanded.

D	length	V	J	size	DNA	CDR3
-	13	TRBV19	TRBJ2-7	few	TGTGCCAGTAGCTTATCACCGACTGGAGAGCAGTACTTC	CASSLSPTGEQYF
TRBD2	15	TRBV7-2	TRBJ2-1	-	TGTGCCAGCATGGGGGGGACGAGGGGCTACAATGAGCAGTTCTTC	CASMGGTRGYNEQFF
-	13	TRBV11-3	TRBJ1-3	-	TGTGCCAGCAGCTTAGACCAGGGGAACACCATATATTTT	CASSLDQGNTIYF
-	15	TRBV9	TRBJ2-3	-	TGTGCCAGCAGCGTAGAAGCAGGTTATCTGGATACGCAGTATTTT	CASSVEAGYLDTQYF
-	15	TRBV18	TRBJ1-6	-	TGTGCCAGCTCCCGAACAGGGATAGATAATTCACCCCTCCACTTT	CASSRTGIDNSPLHF
TRBD1	15	TRBV19	TRBJ2-1	-	TGTGCCAGTAACCCGACAGGGCTTCCCTACAATGAGCAGTTCTTC	CASNPTGLPYNEQFF
-	15	TRBV6-6	TRBJ1-2	-	TGTGCCAGCAGTTACTCGACTGACGGCAAAGGCGGCTACACCTTC	CASSYSTDGKGGYTF
TRBD1	13	TRBV19	TRBJ1-2	-	TGTGCCAGTAGTCCACGGACAGGAGATGGCTACACCTTC	CASSPRTGDGYTF
TRBD2	16	TRBV5-1	TRBJ2-3	-	TGCGCCAGCAGCTTGGTACTAGCGGGGATCACAGATACGCAGTATTTT	CASSLVLAGITDTQYF
TRBD1	14	TRBV7-6	TRBJ1-5	-	TGTGCCAGCAGCCTTGGGACAGGCGATCAGCCCCAGCATTTT	CASSLGTGDQPQHF
TRBD2	15	TRBV6-1	TRBJ2-5	-	TGTGCCAGCAGTGAACTAGCGGGGGGGCAAGAGACCCAGTACTTC	CASSELAGGQETQYF
-	17	TRBV5-1	TRBJ1-1	-	TGCGCCAGCATTCCACGGGGGACGGATGAGATGAACACTGAAGCTTTCTTT	CASIPRGTDEMNTEAFF
-	16	TRBV19	TRBJ2-1	-	TGTGCCAGTAGTGACAGGCCCCCAAGCTCCTACAATGAGCAGTTCTTC	CASSDRPPSSYNEQFF
-	15	TRBV27	TRBJ2-7	-	TGTGCCAGCAGTTTATCGAGCCTAAACCCCTACGAGCAGTACTTC	CASSLSSLNPYEQYF
TRBD1	14	TRBV6-1	TRBJ2-3	-	TGTGCCAGCGGGGTGGCAGGGGGAGCAGATACGCAGTATTTT	CASGVAGGADTQYF
-	12	TRBV13	TRBJ1-2	-	TGTGCCAGCAGCTTAGGTCTCTATGGCTACACCTTC	CASSLGLYGYTF
TRBD1	15	TRBV5-6	TRBJ1-2	-	TGTGCCAGCAGCTTGGGGGGGCAGGGGGCTGTTGGCTACACCTTC	CASSLGGQGAVGYTF
-	15	TRBV5-1	TRBJ2-1	few	TGCGCCAGCAGCTGGGGTGGCGGGGAAAACAATGAGCAGTTCTTC	CASSWGGGENNEQFF
-	14	TRBV30	TRBJ1-1	-	TGTGCCTGGAGTGTAAATTTCCCGGGCACTGAAGCTTTCTTT	CAWSVNFPGTEAFF
TRBD2	16	TRBV30	TRBJ2-5	-	TGTGCCTGGAGTGGACTAGCGGGCAGTAATGGAGAGACCCAGTACTTC	CAWSGLAGSNGETQYF
TRBD1	15	TRBV15	TRBJ1-5	-	TGTGCCACCAGCGCCCGGGACAGCCTAAATCAGCCCCAGCATTTT	CATSARDSLNQPQHF
-	15	TRBV27	TRBJ1-2	-	TGTGCCAGCAGTTTTGGGGGGGAGGAAAACTATGGCTACACCTTC	CASSFGGEENYGYTF
-	15	TRBV5-1	TRBJ1-4	-	TGCGCCAGCAGCTTGGATGTGAGTGTTAAAGAAAAACTGTTTTTT	CASSLDVSVKEKLFF
-	15	TRBV6-1	TRBJ1-3	-	TGTGCCAGCAGTGGAGTAGGGAGGCCTGGAAACACCATATATTTT	CASSGVGRPGNTIYF
TRBD1	16	TRBV28	TRBJ2-3	-	TGTGCCAGCAAAAAGATGGGACAGGGGACGACAGATACGCAGTATTTT	CASKKMGQGTTDTQYF
-	15	TRBV5-8	TRBJ2-7	once	TGTGCCAGCAGCGGGGGGGCAGGACTTCCCTACGAGCAGTACTTC	CASSGGAGLPYEQYF
TRBD1	13	TRBV6-6	TRBJ1-2	-	TGTGCCAGCAGTTACGGGACAGGGGAGGGCTACACCTTC	CASSYGTGEGYTF
-	15	TRBV19	TRBJ2-5	-	TGTGCCAGTAGTATAGCCGGAGTTGTGGAGCAGACCCAGTACTTC	CASSIAGVVEQTQYF
-	13	TRBV19	TRBJ2-2	few	TGTGCCAGTAGGAGGACAGCCACCGGGGAGCTGTTTTTT	CASRRTATGELFF
-	13	TRBV6-1	TRBJ1-5	-	TGTGCCAGCAGGACATCGGATGGTAAGCCCCAGCATTTT	CASRTSDGKPQHF
-	19	TRBV4-1	TRBJ1-5	-	TGCGCCAGCAGCCAAGATTTTTTCGCGGATGAGGTGCGCAATCAGCCCCAGCATTTT	CASSQDFFADEVRNQPQHF
TRBD1	17	TRBV5-1	TRBJ1-1	-	TGCGCCAGCAGCATCAACCCGGGACAGGGTGCGGGCACTGAAGCTTTCTTT	CASSINPGQGAGTEAFF
-	15	TRBV18	TRBJ2-1	-	TGTGCCAGCTCACAAAACAGGGACCCGAACAATGAGCAGTTCTTC	CASSQNRDPNNEQFF
-	14	TRBV27	TRBJ1-1	-	TGTGCCAGCAGTTTCTCCTCCCTGGTGTCGGTAGCTTTCTTT	CASSFSSLVSVAFF
TRBD1	16	TRBV5-1	TRBJ1-2	-	TGCGCCAGCAGGGGGACAGGGAACCCTACGGGCTATGGCTACACCTTC	CASRGTGNPTGYGYTF
-	17	TRBV11-2	TRBJ1-1	-	TGTGCCAGCAGCCCTCCGATGGGGGCCACAGGGTACACTGAAGCTTTCTTT	CASSPPMGATGYTEAFF
-	13	TRBV5-1	TRBJ1-1	few	TGCGCCAGCAGCGCGCATGATGGTACTGAAGCTTTCTTT	CASSAHDGTEAFF
TRBD2	17	TRBV5-1	TRBJ2-7	-	TGCGCCAGCAGCTTGGACGGCGGGGGGACCTTAAGCTACGAGCAGTACTTC	CASSLDGGGTLSYEQYF
TRBD1	16	TRBV5-4	TRBJ2-7	-	TGTGCCAGCAGCGTTCGGGAACAGGGGGCGCCCCGGGAGCAGTACTTC	CASSVREQGAPREQYF
TRBD2	15	TRBV10-1	TRBJ2-7	-	TGCGCCAGCAGCGCCGCGCGCGGGAGGGTTTACGAGCAGTACTTC	CASSAARGRVYEQYF
TRBD2	14	TRBV6-5	TRBJ2-7	-	TGTGCCAGCAGTTACATGCGGGAGGCCTACGAGCAGTACTTC	CASSYMREAYEQYF
-	15	TRBV11-2	TRBJ2-5	-	TGTGCCAGCAGCCACACAGGGGGAGGGAAAGAGACCCAGTACTTC	CASSHTGGGKETQYF
-	11	TRBV30	TRBJ2-1	-	TGTGCCTGGAGTGTGAGGGATGAGCAGTTCTTC	CAWSVRDEQFF
-	16	TRBV27	TRBJ2-3	-	TGTGCCAGCAGGGCCTCAGGGGTGGCTAGCACAGATACGCAGTATTTT	CASRASGVASTDTQYF
-	14	TRBV9	TRBJ2-2	-	TGTGCCAGCAGCGTACGACTGATCACCGGGGAGCTGTTTTTT	CASSVRLITGELFF
TRBD1	15	TRBV7-9	TRBJ2-5	once	TGTGCCAGCAGCTTAAGTGGGGACAGAGGAGAGACCCAGTACTTC	CASSLSGDRGETQYF
TRBD1	15	TRBV4-1	TRBJ1-2	-	TGCGCCAGCAGCCAGGGACAGGGAACAGATTCTGGCTACACCTTC	CASSQGQGTDSGYTF
-	15	TRBV11-2	TRBJ2-1	-	TGTGCCAGCAGCCCGACCCAGGGCTCCTACAATGAGCAGTTCTTC	CASSPTQGSYNEQFF